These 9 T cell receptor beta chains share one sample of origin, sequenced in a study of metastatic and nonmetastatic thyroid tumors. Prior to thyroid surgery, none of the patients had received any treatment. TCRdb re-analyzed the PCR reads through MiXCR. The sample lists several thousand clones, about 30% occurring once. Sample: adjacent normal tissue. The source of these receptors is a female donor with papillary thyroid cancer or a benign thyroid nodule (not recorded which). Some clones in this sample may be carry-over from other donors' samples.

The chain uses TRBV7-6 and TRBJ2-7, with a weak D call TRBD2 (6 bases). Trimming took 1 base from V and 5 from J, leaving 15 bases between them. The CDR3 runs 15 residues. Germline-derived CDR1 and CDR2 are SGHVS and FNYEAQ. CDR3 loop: CASSLEGRLIDEQYF. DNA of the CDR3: TGTGCCAGCAGCTTAGAAGGGAGGCTGATAGACGAGCAGTACTTC.

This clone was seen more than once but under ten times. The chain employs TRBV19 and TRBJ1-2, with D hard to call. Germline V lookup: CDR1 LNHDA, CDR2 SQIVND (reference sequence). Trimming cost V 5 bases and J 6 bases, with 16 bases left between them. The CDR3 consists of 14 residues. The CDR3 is CASSRTAAPDGYTF. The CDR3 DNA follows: TGTGCCAGTAGTCGGACCGCTGCGCCGGATGGCTACACCTTC.

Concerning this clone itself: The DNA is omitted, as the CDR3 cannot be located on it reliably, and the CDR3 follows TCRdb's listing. CDR3: CASKVGPGANVPTF. This sequence joins TRBV6-4 and TRBJ2-6. The CDR3 is 14 residues long, counting both termini. In germline, CDR1 is MRHNA, CDR2 SNTAGT.

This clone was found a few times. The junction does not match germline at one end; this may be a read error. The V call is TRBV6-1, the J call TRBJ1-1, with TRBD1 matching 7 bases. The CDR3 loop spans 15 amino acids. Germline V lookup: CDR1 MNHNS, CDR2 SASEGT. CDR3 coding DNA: TGTGCCAGCAGAGAGTCGGGACAGATGAACACTGAAGCTCTCTTT. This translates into CASRESGQMNTEALF.

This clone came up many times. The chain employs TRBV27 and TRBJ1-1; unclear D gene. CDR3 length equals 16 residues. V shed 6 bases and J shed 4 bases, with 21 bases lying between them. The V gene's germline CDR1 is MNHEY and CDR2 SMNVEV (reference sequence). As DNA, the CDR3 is TGTGCCAGCAGAATTTCCGACGACGTACCTAGCACTGAAGCTTTCTTT. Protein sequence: CASRISDDVPSTEAFF.

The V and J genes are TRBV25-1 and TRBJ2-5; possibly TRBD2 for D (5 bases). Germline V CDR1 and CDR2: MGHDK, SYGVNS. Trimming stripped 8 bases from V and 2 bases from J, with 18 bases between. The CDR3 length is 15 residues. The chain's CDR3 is CASHTPERDQETQYF. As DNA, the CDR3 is TGTGCCAGCCATACACCAGAGAGGGATCAAGAGACCCAGTACTTC.

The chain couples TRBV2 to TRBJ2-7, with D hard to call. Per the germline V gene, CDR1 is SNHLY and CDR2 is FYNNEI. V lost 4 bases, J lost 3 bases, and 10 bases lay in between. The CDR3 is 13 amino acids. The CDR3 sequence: CASSGYGGYEQYF. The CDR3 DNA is TGTGCCAGCAGTGGGTACGGTGGCTACGAGCAGTACTTC.

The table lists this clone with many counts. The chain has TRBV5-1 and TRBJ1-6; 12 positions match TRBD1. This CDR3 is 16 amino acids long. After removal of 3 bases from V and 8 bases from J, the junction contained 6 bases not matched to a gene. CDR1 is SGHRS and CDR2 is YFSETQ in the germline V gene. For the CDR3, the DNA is TGCGCCAGCAGCTCCGGGGACAGGGGGCAGGATTCACCCCTCCACTTT. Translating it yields CASSSGDRGQDSPLHF.

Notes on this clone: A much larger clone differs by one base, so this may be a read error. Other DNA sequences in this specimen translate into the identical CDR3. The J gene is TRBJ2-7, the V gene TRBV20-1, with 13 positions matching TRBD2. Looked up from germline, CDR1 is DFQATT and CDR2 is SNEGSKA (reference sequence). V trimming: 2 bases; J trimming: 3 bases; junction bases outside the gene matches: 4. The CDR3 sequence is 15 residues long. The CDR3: CSARLTSGGDYEQYF. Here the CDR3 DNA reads TGCAGTGCTAGACTCACTAGCGGGGGGGACTACGAGCAGTACTTC.